The source of this T cell receptor (beta chain) is a study of blood T cells in healthy people across ages. Across the study: About one barcoded beta molecule per two T cells came from capture by template switching.

General study results and limits: Diversity estimates drawn from one million T cells were deemed underestimates.

The germline V gene has CDR1 SGDLS and CDR2 YYNGEE. V was clipped by 0 bases and J by 9 bases, with 15 bases between them. CDR3 size: 14 residues. Of note for this clonotype: Its antigen is not known.

With a J-beta primer mix and a sample-barcoded 5' primer, a second PCR ran about 6 to 11 cycles. TCRdb re-derived calls from the 5' RACE reads in MiXCR, one entry per CDR3 protein. The sample lists 600,000 to 650,000 distinct CDR3 sequences, about 54% seen once, with approximately 37% in the top ten. The sequence was obtained from a man aged 55-75 years in good health. This chain uses TRBV9 with TRBJ2-5; D is undetermined. What was sequenced was blood. The CDR3 DNA follows: TGTGCCAGCAGCGTAGGAAGGGCAGCTGCGGCCCAGTACTTC. Translating it yields CASSVGRAAAAQYF.